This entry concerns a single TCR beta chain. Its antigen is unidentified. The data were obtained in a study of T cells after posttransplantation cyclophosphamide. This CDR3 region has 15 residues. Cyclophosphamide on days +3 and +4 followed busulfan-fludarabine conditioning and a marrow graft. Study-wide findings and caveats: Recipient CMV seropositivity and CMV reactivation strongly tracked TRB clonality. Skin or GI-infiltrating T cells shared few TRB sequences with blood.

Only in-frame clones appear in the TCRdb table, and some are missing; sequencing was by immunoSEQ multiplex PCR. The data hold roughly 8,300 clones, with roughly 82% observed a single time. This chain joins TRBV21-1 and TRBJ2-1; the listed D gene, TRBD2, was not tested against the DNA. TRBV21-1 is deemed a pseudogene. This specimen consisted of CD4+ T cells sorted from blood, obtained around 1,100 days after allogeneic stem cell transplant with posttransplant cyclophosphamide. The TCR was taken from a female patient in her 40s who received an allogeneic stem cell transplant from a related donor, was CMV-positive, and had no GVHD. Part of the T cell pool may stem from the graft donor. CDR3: CASSKLAGGYNEQFF. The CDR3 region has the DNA TGTGCCAGCAGCAAACTGGCGGGGGGGTACAATGAGCAGTTCTTC.